This TCR beta chain comes out of a study of cytomegalovirus exposure and HLA in healthy donors. This clone has a single count. Antigen unknown. The CDR3 contains 14 residues. V was cut by 0 bases and J by 6 bases, with 11 bases left in between. The germline V gene encodes CDR1 SQVTM and CDR2 ANQGSEA. Use of 60 Vbeta and 13 Jbeta primers characterized the PCR. As originally analysed: Counted up in a later analysis, unique TCR beta chains came to about 83 million, with about 10 million shared. Here immunoSEQ multiplex PCR was the method, and the copy in TCRdb shows in-frame clones only, minus some. V, J and clone size reflect that table, while D and trimming were determined from the DNA. The sample yields around 140,000 clones, about 78% seen once. General study points: Researchers counted around 180 TCR beta chains as cytomegalovirus-associated.

Sample: PBMCs. The TCR was taken from a female donor in good health and CMV-seronegative. The chain recombines TRBV29-1 with TRBJ2-2, with TRBD1 as a possible D gene (5 bases). CDR3 DNA sequence: TGCAGCGTTGAAGAATCTCAGGGTGCCGGGGAGCTGTTTTTT. Translating gives CSVEESQGAGELFF.